The 11 T cell receptor beta chains below all came from one sample that was sequenced in a study of breast tumors, draining lymph nodes, adjacent tissues. TCRdb ran MiXCR on the multiplex PCR reads and lists one entry per CDR3 protein. The sample consists of roughly 120,000 distinct CDR3 sequences, 15% to 20% of them appearing once. Axillary draining lymph nodes of breast cancer patients supplied the node samples. Material for sequencing was axillary lymph node tissue. The receptors were gathered from a female donor with breast cancer. Some clones in this sample may be carry-over from other donors' samples.

Only one count was recorded for this clonotype. A much more abundant neighbour one base away suggests this may be a read error. This rearrangement joins TRBV4-1 to TRBJ1-5; D gene ambiguous. Looked up from germline, CDR1 is MGHRA and CDR2 is YSYEKL. V lost 5 bases and J 7 bases, leaving 12 bases between the germline ends. This CDR3 region has 13 residues. The DNA for the CDR3 is TGCGCCAGCAGCTCTAATCTTAGGCAGCCCCAGCATTTT. The encoded protein is CASSSNLRQPQHF.

The sample holds many counts of this clonotype. CDR3 sequence: CAISESSGTSDSYNEQFF. The CDR3 bases are TGTGCCATCAGTGAGTCGTCCGGGACTAGCGATTCCTACAATGAGCAGTTCTTC. The chain uses TRBV10-3 and TRBJ2-1; 10 bases map to TRBD2. This CDR3 comprises 18 residues. The junction had 6 bases not matched to a gene; V was cut back by 0 bases and J by 1 base. Germline values: CDR1 ENHRY, CDR2 SYGVKD.

Ten or more counts support this clonotype. J is TRBJ1-2 and V is TRBV19; no clear D gene. This CDR3 is built from 12 residues. Germline V CDR1 and CDR2: LNHDA, SQIVND (reference sequence). Trimming left V 7 bases short and J 5 bases short, with 11 bases between. The CDR3 DNA reads as TGTGCCAGTAATGACGGACTTTATGGCTACACCTTC. This gives the protein CASNDGLYGYTF.

V is TRBV6-1 and J is TRBJ2-5, with unresolved D. CDR1 is MNHNS and CDR2 is SASEGT in the germline V gene. Trimming pared 2 bases from V and 5 bases from J, leaving 3 bases between. The CDR3 totals 11 residues. CDR3 amino acids: CASSESETQYF. The CDR3 coding sequence is TGTGCCAGCAGTGAATCGGAGACCCAGTACTTC.

This clonotype was observed at least ten times. This sequence joins TRBV29-1 and TRBJ1-2; D uncertain. This CDR3 region has 14 residues. With 5 bases removed from V and 4 bases from J, the gap between germline ends came to 17 bases. Germline V CDR1 and CDR2: SQVTM, ANQGSEA. The CDR3 DNA sequence: TGCAGCGTTATTGTTCCTGGCGACGGCTATGGCTACACCTTC. Its protein product is CSVIVPGDGYGYTF.

This clonotype was observed many times. The chain links TRBV7-2 to TRBJ2-1; 11 bases match TRBD2. CDR3 length: 17 residues. The germline gives CDR1 SGHTA, CDR2 FQGNSA. V gave up 7 bases and J gave up 0 bases; unmatched junction bases: 8. In DNA, the CDR3 is TGTGCCAGCAACCCGGGACTAGCGGTTAGCTCCTACAATGAGCAGTTCTTC. Translated: CASNPGLAVSSYNEQFF. Combining the CDR3 with reference TRBV7-2 and TRBJ2-1 gives the whole variable domain GAGVSQSPSNKVTEKGKDVELRCDPISGHTALYWYRQSLGQGLEFLIYFQGNSAPDKSGLPSDRFSAERTGGSVSTLTIQRTQQEDSAVYLCASNPGLAVSSYNEQFFGPGTRLTVL.

The chain employs TRBV27 and TRBJ1-4; D call uncertain. CDR3 length equals 13 residues. Germline CDR1 is MNHEY and CDR2 is SMNVEV (reference sequence). Trimming pared 7 bases from V and 7 bases from J, leaving 13 bases between. The CDR3 sequence: CASTGARGEKLFF. CDR3 bases: TGTGCCAGCACGGGAGCCCGGGGTGAAAAACTGTTTTTT.

For this clonotype: A much larger clone is a single base away; this may be a read error. The chain links TRBV6-5 to TRBJ1-2, with no clear D. The CDR3 is 15 residues long. Germline loops: CDR1 MNHEY, CDR2 SVGAGI. The CDR3 loop is CASCYTDARLGGYTF. The CDR3, as DNA: TGTGCCAGCTGTTACACAGACGCACGCCTCGGTGGCTACACCTTC.

Concerning this clonotype: A much larger clone is a single base away; this may be a read error. The chain has TRBV5-4 and TRBJ1-6; 8 bases agree with TRBD1. Per germline, CDR1 SGHNT and CDR2 YYREEE (reference sequence). The CDR3 totals 16 residues. With V trimmed by 4 bases and J by 6 bases, 9 bases remained unmatched. CDR3 residues: CASSVGPTGANSPLHF. CDR3 sequence (DNA): TGTGCCAGCAGCGTTGGTCCGACAGGGGCTAATTCACCCCTCCACTTT.

This clonotype appeared a single time. A much more abundant neighbour one base away suggests this may be a read error. The V gene is TRBV4-1, the J gene TRBJ2-5; D perhaps matches TRBD2 (6 bases). CDR3 length equals 15 residues. Trimming took 4 bases from V and 4 from J, leaving 16 bases between them. Germline CDR1 MGHRA, CDR2 YSYEKL. The CDR3 is CASSPADMGGETQYF. As DNA, the CDR3 is TGCGCCAGCAGCCCTGCCGACATGGGAGGAGAGACCCAGTACTTC.

This clonotype was observed many times. The chain carries TRBV29-1 and TRBJ1-2, with 10 nucleotides matching TRBD1. Germline V gene lookup returns CDR1 SQVTM and CDR2 ANQGSEA. The V gene end was trimmed by 5 bases and the J gene end by 0 bases; junction bases not matched to a gene: 6. The CDR3 extends over 15 amino acids. CDR3 nucleotides: TGCAGCGTTTTTATTGGACAGGGGGCTAACTATGGCTACACCTTC. It codes for CSVFIGQGANYGYTF.